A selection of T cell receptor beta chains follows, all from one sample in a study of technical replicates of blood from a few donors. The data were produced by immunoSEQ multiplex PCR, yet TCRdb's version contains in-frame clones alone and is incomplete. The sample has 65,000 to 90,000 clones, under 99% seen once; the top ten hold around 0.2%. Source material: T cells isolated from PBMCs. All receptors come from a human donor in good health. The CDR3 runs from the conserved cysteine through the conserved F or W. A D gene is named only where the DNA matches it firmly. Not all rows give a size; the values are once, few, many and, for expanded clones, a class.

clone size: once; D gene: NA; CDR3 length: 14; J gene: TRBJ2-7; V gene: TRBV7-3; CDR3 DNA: TGTGCCAGCAGCTTATCGGGACACGGATACGAGCAGTACTTC; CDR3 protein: CASSLSGHGYEQYF
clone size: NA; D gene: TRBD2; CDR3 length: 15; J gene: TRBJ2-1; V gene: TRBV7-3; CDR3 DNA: TGTGCCAGCAGCTTCGGGACTAGGACCTACAATGAGCAGTTCTTC; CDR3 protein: CASSFGTRTYNEQFF
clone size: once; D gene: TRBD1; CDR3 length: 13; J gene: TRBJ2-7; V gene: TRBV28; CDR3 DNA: TGTGCCAGCAGTTTCCACGGACAGGGCGAGCAGTACTTC; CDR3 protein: CASSFHGQGEQYF
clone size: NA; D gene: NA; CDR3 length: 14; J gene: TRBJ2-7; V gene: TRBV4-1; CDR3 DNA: TGCGCCAGCAGCCGCACAGACACCTCCTACGAGCAGTACTTC; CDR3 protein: CASSRTDTSYEQYF
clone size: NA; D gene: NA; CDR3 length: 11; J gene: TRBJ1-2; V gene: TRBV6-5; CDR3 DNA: TGTGCCAGCACAGGATACTATGGCTACACCTTC; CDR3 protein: CASTGYYGYTF
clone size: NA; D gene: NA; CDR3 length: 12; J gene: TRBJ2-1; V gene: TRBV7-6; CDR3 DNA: TGTGCCAGCGCGAGCTCCTACAATGAGCAGTTCTTC; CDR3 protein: CASASSYNEQFF
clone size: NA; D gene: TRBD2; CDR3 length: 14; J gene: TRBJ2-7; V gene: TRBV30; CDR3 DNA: TGTGCCTGGAGTGTACTCGCGGGAGTGGCCGAGCAGTACTTC; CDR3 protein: CAWSVLAGVAEQYF
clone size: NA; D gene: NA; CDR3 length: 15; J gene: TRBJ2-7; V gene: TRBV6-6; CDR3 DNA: TGTGCCAGCAGTTGGTCGACTCCTAGCTCCTACGAGCAGTACTTC; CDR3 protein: CASSWSTPSSYEQYF
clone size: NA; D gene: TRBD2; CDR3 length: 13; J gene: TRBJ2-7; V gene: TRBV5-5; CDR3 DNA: TGTGCCAGCGGACTAGCCCCCACCTACGAGCAGTACTTC; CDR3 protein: CASGLAPTYEQYF
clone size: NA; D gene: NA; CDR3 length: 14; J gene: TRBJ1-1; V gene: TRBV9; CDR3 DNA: TGTGCCAGCAGCGTAGGACAGTTGAACACTGAAGCTTTCTTT; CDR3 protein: CASSVGQLNTEAFF
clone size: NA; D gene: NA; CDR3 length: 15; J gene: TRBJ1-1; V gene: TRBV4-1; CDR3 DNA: TGCGCCAGCAGCCACCTACAGGGAGTTAGAACTGAAGCTTTCTTT; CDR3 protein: CASSHLQGVRTEAFF
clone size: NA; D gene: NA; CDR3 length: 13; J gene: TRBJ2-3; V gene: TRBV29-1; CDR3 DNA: TGCAGCGTTGACGGCGGGGACACAGATACGCAGTATTTT; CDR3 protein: CSVDGGDTDTQYF
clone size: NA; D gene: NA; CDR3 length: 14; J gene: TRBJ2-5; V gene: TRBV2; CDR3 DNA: TGTGCCAGCACTTCCCGCAGGAACCAAGAGACCCAGTACTTC; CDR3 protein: CASTSRRNQETQYF
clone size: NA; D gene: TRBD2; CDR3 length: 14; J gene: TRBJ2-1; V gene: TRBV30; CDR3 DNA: TGTGCCTGGAGTATAGGACTAGCAGTGCATGAGCAGTTCTTC; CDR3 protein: CAWSIGLAVHEQFF
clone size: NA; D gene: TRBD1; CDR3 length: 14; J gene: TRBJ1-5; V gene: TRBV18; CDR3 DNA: TGTGCCAGCTCGACCGGACAGGGTGGTCAGCCCCAGCATTTT; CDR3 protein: CASSTGQGGQPQHF
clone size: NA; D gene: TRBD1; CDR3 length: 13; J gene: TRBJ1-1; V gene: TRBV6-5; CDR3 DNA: TGTGCCAGCAGTTATGGGACAGGGGGCCTTGGTTTCTTT; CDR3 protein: CASSYGTGGLGFF
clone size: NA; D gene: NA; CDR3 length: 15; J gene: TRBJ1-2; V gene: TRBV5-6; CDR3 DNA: TGTGCCAGCAGCTTCGGGTTTAGCGGGGAAAGTGGCTACACCTTC; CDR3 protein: CASSFGFSGESGYTF
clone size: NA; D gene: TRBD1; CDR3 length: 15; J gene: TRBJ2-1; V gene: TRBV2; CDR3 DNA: TGTGCCAGCACCCCAGGACAGGGGGCGCGAAATGAGCAGTTCTTC; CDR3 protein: CASTPGQGARNEQFF
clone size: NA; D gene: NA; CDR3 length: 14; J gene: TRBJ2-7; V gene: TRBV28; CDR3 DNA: TGTGCCAGCAGTCCCGGTCCGAGGGTTAAGGAGCAGTACTTC; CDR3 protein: CASSPGPRVKEQYF
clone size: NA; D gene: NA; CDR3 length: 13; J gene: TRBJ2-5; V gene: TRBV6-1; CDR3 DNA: TGTGCCAGCAGCTGGACTGTGGAAGAGACCCAGTACTTC; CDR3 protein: CASSWTVEETQYF
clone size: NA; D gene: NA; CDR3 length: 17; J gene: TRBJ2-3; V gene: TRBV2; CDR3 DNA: TGTGCCACCGGGGGTGGTAGCGGAAGCCCTAGCACAGATACGCAGTATTTT; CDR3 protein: CATGGGSGSPSTDTQYF
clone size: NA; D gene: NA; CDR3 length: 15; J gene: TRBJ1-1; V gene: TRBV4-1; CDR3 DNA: TGCGCCAGCAGCCAAGTGTCCCAGGTGAACACTGAAGCTTTCTTT; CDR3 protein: CASSQVSQVNTEAFF
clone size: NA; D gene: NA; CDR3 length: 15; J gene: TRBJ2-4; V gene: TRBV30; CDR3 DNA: TGTGCCTGGAGTGTACGAGGCAGACTCAAAAACATTCAGTACTTC; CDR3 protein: CAWSVRGRLKNIQYF
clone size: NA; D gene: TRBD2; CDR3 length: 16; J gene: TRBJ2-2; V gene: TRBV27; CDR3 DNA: TGTGCCAGCAGTTTCCCAGGGAGGGGTAACACCGGGGAGCTGTTTTTT; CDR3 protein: CASSFPGRGNTGELFF
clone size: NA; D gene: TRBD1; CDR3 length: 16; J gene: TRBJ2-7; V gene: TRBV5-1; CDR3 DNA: TGCGCCAGCAGCTTGGCCGCGGACAGGGTCTCCTACGAGCAGTACTTC; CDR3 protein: CASSLAADRVSYEQYF
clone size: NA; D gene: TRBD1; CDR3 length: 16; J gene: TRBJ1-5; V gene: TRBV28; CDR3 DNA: TGTGCCAGCAGCTTACCCGCGACAGGGGAAGACCAGCCCCAGCATTTT; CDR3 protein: CASSLPATGEDQPQHF
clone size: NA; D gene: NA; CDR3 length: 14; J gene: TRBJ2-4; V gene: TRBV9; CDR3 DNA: TGTGCCAGCAGCGAGGGGGATGGGGAAAACATTCAGTACTTC; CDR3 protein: CASSEGDGENIQYF
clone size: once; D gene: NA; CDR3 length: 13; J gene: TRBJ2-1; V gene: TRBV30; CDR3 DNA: TGTGCCTGGAGTGCGGATCGTGGAGGGTGGCAGTTCTTC; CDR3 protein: CAWSADRGGWQFF
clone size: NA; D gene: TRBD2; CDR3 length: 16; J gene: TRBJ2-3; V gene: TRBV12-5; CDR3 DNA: TGTGCTAGTGGTTTGGTGGCCTGGGAGGGGACAGATACGCAGTATTTT; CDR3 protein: CASGLVAWEGTDTQYF